This TCR beta chain is from a study of somatic mutations in cytotoxic T cells in rheumatoid arthritis. Across the study: Flow sorting yielded some V beta antibody-stained T-cell populations at nearly 100% purity, among them V beta1+ cells sequenced for TCRB.

Positive magnetic bead selection, which isolated the CD4+ and CD8+ cells, was followed by a flow cytometry check of purity. This clone was counted a few times. No antigen is known for it. Other DNA variants within this sample encode the same CDR3. The repertoire was sequenced with immunoSEQ multiplex PCR; TCRdb's copy has only in-frame clones and lacks some. Seen here are 6,000 or so clones, 65% to 80% observed once, and the top ten hold around 35%. Study conclusions and caveats: TRBV07 appeared slightly underrepresented in the rheumatoid arthritis patients. That finding was not adjusted to account for multiple comparisons. Levels of CD8+ T-cell clonality in rheumatoid arthritis patients were statistically indistinguishable from those seen in age-matched healthy controls, with no significant difference.

The CDR3 length is 14 residues. CDR1 is LNHDA and CDR2 is SQIVND in the germline V gene (reference sequence). Unmatched junction bases numbered 5, after V lost 3 bases and J lost 5 bases. Sequencing was performed on CD8+ T cells sorted from blood. This TCR came from a woman aged 45-65 years in good health. V is TRBV19 and J is TRBJ1-1; 8 nucleotides agree with TRBD1. DNA of the CDR3: TGTGCCAGTAGTATGGGCAGGGGGCTTACTGAAGCTTTCTTT. This gives the protein CASSMGRGLTEAFF.